This is a list of T cell receptor beta chains from one sample in a study of blood T cell repertoires in COVID-19. Here immunoSEQ multiplex PCR was the method, and the copy in TCRdb shows in-frame clones only, minus some. The table includes about 230,000 clones, over 75% detected once. Sequences were obtained from PBMCs or T cells enriched from blood (not recorded which). These TCRs come from a woman aged 25 to 39 who had been exposed to COVID-19. Each CDR3 is given with its conserved first and last residue. The D gene is left open where the match is weak. Rows give clone size only sometimes, using once, few, many, or a class for an expanded clone.

V gene,D gene,J gene,clone size,CDR3 protein,CDR3 DNA
TRBV5-4,TRBD2,TRBJ2-1,NA,CASSRPGLATHNEQFF,TGTGCCAGCAGCCGGCCGGGACTAGCGACTCACAATGAGCAGTTCTTC
TRBV28,NA,TRBJ1-2,NA,CASSPRVGYTF,TGTGCCAGCAGTCCCAGGGTTGGCTACACCTTC
TRBV7-3,TRBD2,TRBJ2-3,NA,CASSLKSGGNYGTDTQYF,TGTGCCAGCAGCTTAAAGAGCGGGGGTAACTATGGCACAGATACGCAGTATTTT
TRBV4-1,TRBD1,TRBJ1-2,NA,CASSPVGQGMGNYGYTF,TGCGCCAGCAGCCCCGTAGGACAGGGGATGGGTAACTATGGCTACACCTTC
TRBV15,TRBD2,TRBJ2-2,NA,CATSRERLAGGSNTGELFF,TGTGCCACCAGCAGAGAGAGACTAGCGGGAGGGTCGAACACCGGGGAGCTGTTTTTT
TRBV6-5,NA,TRBJ1-6,NA,CASSYSMKQLNSPLHF,TGTGCCAGCAGTTACTCGATGAAACAGCTTAATTCACCCCTCCACTTT
TRBV2,NA,TRBJ1-2,NA,CASSPFPDEVRRGCTF,TGTGCCAGCAGTCCATTTCCCGACGAAGTTCGTAGAGGCTGCACCTTC
TRBV19,TRBD1,TRBJ2-2,NA,CASSTPPTGDGGELFF,TGTGCCAGTAGTACCCCGCCGACAGGGGACGGCGGGGAGCTGTTTTTT
TRBV9,NA,TRBJ1-2,once,CASSVEQGNYYGYTF,TGTGCCAGCAGCGTAGAACAGGGCAACTACTATGGCTACACCTTC
TRBV21-1,NA,TRBJ2-1,NA,CASSMGLARPEQFF,TGTGCCAGCAGCATGGGACTAGCGAGACCCGAGCAGTTCTTC
TRBV4-1,TRBD1,TRBJ1-5,NA,CASSPDRVRSNQPQHF,TGCGCCAGCAGCCCTGACAGGGTTCGTAGCAATCAGCCCCAGCATTTT
TRBV28,TRBD1,TRBJ1-4,NA,CASSSWAGTGASDEKLFF,TGTGCCAGCAGTTCTTGGGCCGGGACAGGGGCATCGGATGAAAAACTGTTTTTT
TRBV7-9,NA,TRBJ1-2,NA,CASSLAARFYGYTF,TGTGCCAGCAGCTTAGCGGCCCGTTTCTATGGCTACACCTTC
TRBV7-7,TRBD2,TRBJ2-7,NA,CASSYGTSGSSEQYF,TGTGCCAGCAGCTATGGGACTAGCGGGAGTAGCGAGCAGTACTTC
TRBV7-9,NA,TRBJ1-3,NA,CASSGEVDTIYF,TGTGCCAGCAGCGGCGAGGTGGACACCATATATTTT
TRBV15,NA,TRBJ2-6,once,CATSRTAPAGANVLTF,TGTGCCACCAGCAGGACAGCCCCCGCTGGGGCCAACGTCCTGACTTTC
TRBV7-3,NA,TRBJ1-1,NA,CASSLSAGDRAEAFF,TGTGCCAGCAGCTTAAGTGCGGGTGATAGAGCTGAAGCTTTCTTT
TRBV4-1,TRBD1,TRBJ1-2,NA,CASSQDQGRGLHGYTF,TGCGCCAGCAGCCAAGATCAGGGCAGGGGGTTGCATGGCTACACCTTC
TRBV7-9,NA,TRBJ2-3,NA,CASIPPLGLPDHTDTQYF,TGTGCCAGCATCCCTCCCCTGGGACTTCCCGACCACACAGATACGCAGTATTTT
TRBV9,NA,TRBJ1-1,NA,CASSRGGVDTEAFF,TGTGCCAGCAGCCGGGGGGGTGTGGACACTGAAGCTTTCTTT
TRBV24-1,NA,TRBJ2-5,once,CATSDLTSGQETQYF,TGTGCCACCAGTGATTTAACCAGCGGCCAAGAGACCCAGTACTTC
TRBV3-1/TRBV3-2,TRBD2,TRBJ2-1,NA,CASGWSGSGNEQFF,TGTGCCAGCGGATGGAGCGGGAGCGGCAATGAGCAGTTCTTC
TRBV14,NA,TRBJ1-3,many,CASSLGRISGNTIYF,TGTGCCAGCAGCCTTGGGAGAATTTCTGGAAACACCATATATTTT
TRBV6-5,NA,TRBJ2-7,NA,CASALGKTDAYEQYF,TGTGCCAGCGCGTTAGGAAAGACAGACGCCTACGAGCAGTACTTC
TRBV30,TRBD1,TRBJ2-7,once,CAWSVLPGQGAGEQYF,TGTGCCTGGAGTGTTCTCCCGGGACAGGGGGCGGGGGAGCAGTACTTC
TRBV19,NA,TRBJ2-3,NA,CASSILQPEGTDTQYF,TGTGCCAGTAGTATATTACAGCCCGAAGGCACAGATACGCAGTATTTT
TRBV3-1/TRBV3-2,TRBD1,TRBJ2-2,few,CASSQRQGNTGELFF,TGTGCCAGCAGCCAAAGACAGGGGAACACCGGGGAGCTGTTTTTT
TRBV5-6,TRBD1,TRBJ2-5,NA,CASSWDRGAQETQYF,TGTGCCAGCAGCTGGGACAGGGGAGCCCAAGAGACCCAGTACTTC
TRBV5-6,NA,TRBJ1-4,once,CASSLIVRGEKLFF,TGTGCCAGCAGCCTGATCGTCCGGGGGGAAAAACTGTTTTTT
TRBV14,NA,TRBJ2-1,NA,CASSQDGNLNNEQFF,TGTGCCAGCAGCCAAGACGGGAACCTTAACAATGAGCAGTTCTTC
TRBV5-1,TRBD1,TRBJ2-7,NA,CASSSTGVEQYF,TGCGCCAGCAGCAGTACAGGGGTCGAGCAGTACTTC
TRBV12-5,TRBD1,TRBJ1-4,NA,CASGGQGGDWEKLFF,TGTGCTAGTGGTGGACAGGGGGGAGATTGGGAAAAACTGTTTTTT
TRBV2,NA,TRBJ2-5,NA,CASSALTVQETQYF,TGTGCCAGCAGTGCTCTTACAGTACAAGAGACCCAGTACTTC
TRBV19,NA,TRBJ1-3,NA,CATSGRLLSAGNTIYF,TGTGCCACTTCCGGGAGGCTCTTATCCGCTGGAAACACCATATATTTT
TRBV30,NA,TRBJ1-6,NA,CAWSFQGLPDSPLHF,TGTGCCTGGAGTTTTCAGGGTCTCCCTGATTCACCCCTCCACTTT
TRBV2,NA,TRBJ2-7,NA,CASSEAGGILSYEQYF,TGTGCCAGCAGTGAAGCAGGCGGGATTTTATCCTACGAGCAGTACTTC
TRBV6-5,TRBD1,TRBJ1-1,NA,CASSYTHRGPTEAFF,TGTGCCAGCAGCTACACCCACAGGGGGCCCACTGAAGCTTTCTTT
TRBV15,TRBD1,TRBJ2-7,NA,CATSRAGTANYEQYF,TGTGCCACCAGCCGTGCCGGGACAGCCAACTACGAGCAGTACTTC
TRBV5-1,TRBD1,TRBJ2-2,NA,CASSLTYGQGRTGELFF,TGCGCCAGCAGCTTAACCTATGGACAGGGTCGGACCGGGGAGCTGTTTTTT
TRBV6-1,NA,TRBJ1-5,NA,CASSEAGGYNQPQHF,TGTGCCAGCAGTGAAGCAGGCGGTTACAATCAGCCCCAGCATTTT
TRBV15,NA,TRBJ2-1,NA,CATSRDSENHNEQFF,TGTGCCACCAGCAGAGATAGTGAAAATCACAATGAGCAGTTCTTC
TRBV10-2,NA,TRBJ1-5,NA,CASSASGDSNQPQHF,TGCGCCAGCAGCGCCTCAGGGGATAGCAATCAGCCCCAGCATTTT
TRBV9,NA,TRBJ2-1,NA,CASSVTYYNEQFF,TGTGCCAGCAGCGTCACATACTACAATGAGCAGTTCTTC
TRBV7-9,TRBD2,TRBJ2-2,NA,CASSLFAGAGTGELFF,TGTGCCAGCAGCTTATTTGCGGGAGCGGGCACCGGGGAGCTGTTTTTT
TRBV19,TRBD1,TRBJ1-5,NA,CASRTTGKTGQPQHF,TGTGCCAGTAGGACGACAGGGAAGACGGGTCAGCCCCAGCATTTT
TRBV2,TRBD1,TRBJ1-1,NA,CASRGWLPGQFSNTEAFF,TGTGCCAGCAGAGGGTGGCTTCCGGGACAGTTCTCGAACACTGAAGCTTTCTTT
TRBV12-5,TRBD1,TRBJ2-7,few,CASGLGTGGYEQYF,TGTGCTAGTGGTTTGGGGACAGGGGGCTACGAGCAGTACTTC
TRBV19,NA,TRBJ2-3,NA,CASSGGYTDTQYF,TGTGCCAGTAGTGGCGGCTACACAGATACGCAGTATTTT
TRBV6-5,NA,TRBJ1-1,NA,CASRAPGQQNTEAFF,TGTGCCAGCAGGGCGCCTGGACAGCAAAACACTGAAGCTTTCTTT
TRBV30,NA,TRBJ1-5,NA,CAWSPGSNQPQHF,TGTGCCTGGAGTCCAGGGAGCAATCAGCCCCAGCATTTT
TRBV5-1,TRBD2,TRBJ2-1,NA,CASSLPSGSSSYNEQFF,TGCGCCAGCAGCTTGCCTAGCGGGTCCTCCTCCTACAATGAGCAGTTCTTC
TRBV19,NA,TRBJ1-4,NA,CASSFSTGKKLFF,TGTGCCAGTAGTTTTTCAACAGGGAAAAAACTGTTTTTT
TRBV28,NA,TRBJ2-3,NA,CASNQAHTQYF,TGTGCCAGCAACCAGGCTCATACGCAGTATTTT
TRBV28,TRBD2,TRBJ2-7,NA,CASSSLLAGDYEQYF,TGTGCCAGCAGTTCGTTACTAGCGGGGGACTACGAGCAGTACTTC
TRBV5-4,NA,TRBJ2-4,NA,CASSLPGAKNIQYF,TGTGCCAGCAGCCTCCCGGGAGCCAAAAACATTCAGTACTTC
TRBV18,TRBD1,TRBJ2-1,once,CASSPPETGGGEQFF,TGTGCCAGCTCACCACCGGAGACAGGGGGCGGTGAGCAGTTCTTC
TRBV11-2,NA,TRBJ1-1,NA,CASSLGEGTEAFF,TGTGCCAGCAGCTTAGGGGAGGGCACTGAAGCTTTCTTT